This is a list of T cell receptor beta chains from one sample in a study of blood T cell repertoires in COVID-19. Assay: immunoSEQ multiplex PCR; the TCRdb copy retains only in-frame clones and omits some. The sample includes about 140,000 clones, roughly 90% of them seen just once. Sequences were obtained from peripheral blood. Receptors were obtained from a man in his sixties or seventies with acute or convalescent COVID-19. Each CDR3 is given with its conserved first and last residue. Each record gives: clone size, J gene, CDR3 length, D gene, V gene, CDR3 DNA, CDR3 protein. A D gene is named only where the DNA matches it firmly. The listing skips clone size in some rows; elsewhere it reads once, few, many or a size class.

>once|TRBJ1-2|12|NA|TRBV5-1
TGCGCCAGCAGCTTGGACAGTAGTGGCTACACCTTC
CASSLDSSGYTF
>NA|TRBJ2-7|14|TRBD1|TRBV27
TGTGCCAGCAGACCGGGACAGCTCTCCTACGAGCAGTACTTC
CASRPGQLSYEQYF
>NA|TRBJ2-3|15|TRBD2|TRBV19
TGTGCCAGTAGTAAGGGACTAGGAAGCACAGATACGCAGTATTTT
CASSKGLGSTDTQYF
>NA|TRBJ1-2|17|NA|TRBV11-2
TGTGCCAGCAGCCCCCCAGCCCGGGGGGGACACGACTATGGCTACACCTTC
CASSPPARGGHDYGYTF
>NA|TRBJ1-1|15|NA|TRBV19
TGTGCCAGTAGTATCCTCCTGGCCCTGGTCACTGAAGCTTTCTTT
CASSILLALVTEAFF
>NA|TRBJ1-1|14|TRBD1|TRBV2
TGTGCCATCTCACAGGGGGCAGGGAACACTGAAGCTTTCTTT
CAISQGAGNTEAFF
>NA|TRBJ2-5|16|NA|TRBV28
TGTGCCAGCAGTTCCCTCGGACAGGGAGGGGGAGAGACCCAGTACTTC
CASSSLGQGGGETQYF
>NA|TRBJ2-2|13|NA|TRBV10-1
TGCGCCAGCAGTGAGTCCGGGGCCGGGGAGCTGTTTTTT
CASSESGAGELFF
>NA|TRBJ1-1|15|NA|TRBV28
TGTGCCAGCAGTCCTTGGACAGCCATGAACACTGAAGCTTTCTTT
CASSPWTAMNTEAFF
>NA|TRBJ1-4|15|TRBD1|TRBV6-5
TGTGCCAGCAGTTCCGGACAGGTTAATAATGAAAAACTGTTTTTT
CASSSGQVNNEKLFF
>NA|TRBJ2-5|16|TRBD2|TRBV6-5
TGTGCCAGCAGTTCCTGGACTAGCGGGATGAGGGAGACCCAGTACTTC
CASSSWTSGMRETQYF
>few|TRBJ2-7|13|NA|TRBV14
TGTGCCAGCAGCCAAGCCACAGTGGCCGAGCAGTACTTC
CASSQATVAEQYF
>NA|TRBJ2-1|15|TRBD1|TRBV6-5
TGTGCCAGCAGGACAGACAGGGGGCCTTACAATGAGCAGTTCTTC
CASRTDRGPYNEQFF
>NA|TRBJ2-7|14|NA|TRBV5-5
TGTGCCAGCAGCCCCCTCGGGAGCTCCTACGAGCAGTACTTC
CASSPLGSSYEQYF
>once|TRBJ1-2|14|TRBD1|TRBV2
TGTGCCAGCAGAGAACAGGGGGCTCTCGATGGCTACACCTTC
CASREQGALDGYTF
>once|TRBJ2-3|14|NA|TRBV19
TGTGCCAGTAGTGTTGGACACAGCACAGATACGCAGTATTTT
CASSVGHSTDTQYF
>NA|TRBJ1-2|15|NA|TRBV15
TGTGCCACCAGCAGAGATCGGCTTGGTAATGCAGCGTTTACCTTC
CATSRDRLGNAAFTF
>once|TRBJ2-1|13|TRBD1|TRBV5-1
TGCGCCAGCAGCTTGTCCACAGGGGCTCGGCAGTTCTTC
CASSLSTGARQFF
>NA|TRBJ1-1|15|NA|TRBV10-3
TGTGCCATCAGTGACTCGGGAGCCAAGGGCACTGAAGCTTTCTTT
CAISDSGAKGTEAFF
>NA|TRBJ1-4|17|NA|TRBV19
TGTGCCAGTAGTATAAGAGGCAATCGGGCAACTAATGAAAAACTGTTTTTT
CASSIRGNRATNEKLFF
>NA|TRBJ2-7|11|NA|TRBV3-1/TRBV3-2
TGTGCCAGCAGCCAAGATCTTGAGCAGTACTTC
CASSQDLEQYF
>NA|TRBJ1-1|13|TRBD1|TRBV24-1
TGTGCCACCAGTTCTGACAGGGGCACTGAAGCTTTCTTT
CATSSDRGTEAFF
>NA|TRBJ2-5|16|TRBD2|TRBV7-2
TGTGCCAGCAGCTTGGGGCTAGCGGGGGGCGGTAAGACCCAGTACTTC
CASSLGLAGGGKTQYF
>NA|TRBJ2-2|19|TRBD2|TRBV5-1
TGCGCCAGCAGCTTGGCCCATGTTAGCGGGAGAACCAACACCGGGGAGCTGTTTTTT
CASSLAHVSGRTNTGELFF
>NA|TRBJ2-2|14|NA|TRBV5-4
TGTGCCAGCAGCTTGGATGCGGGTACCGGGGAGCTGTTTTTT
CASSLDAGTGELFF
>NA|TRBJ2-3|12|NA|TRBV13
TGTGCCAGCAGTTTATCGACAGATACGCAGTATTTT
CASSLSTDTQYF
>NA|TRBJ1-2|14|NA|TRBV3-1/TRBV3-2
TGTGCCAGCAGCCAAGTGGCGGGTAACTATGGCTACACCTTC
CASSQVAGNYGYTF
>NA|TRBJ2-7|15|NA|TRBV7-2
TGTGCCAGCAGCTTAGAGGGGACTGATCCCTACGAGCAGTACTTC
CASSLEGTDPYEQYF
>NA|TRBJ2-7|12|NA|TRBV5-4
TGTGCCAGCAGCCTCCGACAGTACGAGCAGTACTTC
CASSLRQYEQYF
>NA|TRBJ1-2|14|TRBD1|TRBV6-5
TGTGCCAGCAATCGACAGGGACAAAACTATGGCTACACCTTC
CASNRQGQNYGYTF
>NA|TRBJ2-3|14|TRBD2|TRBV24-1
TGTGCCACCGAGGGAGGGCCGGGCACAGATACGCAGTATTTT
CATEGGPGTDTQYF
>NA|TRBJ2-3|16|TRBD2|TRBV7-2
TGTGCCAGCAGCTTAGGTGTAGCGGGGTCGGCAGATACGCAGTATTTT
CASSLGVAGSADTQYF
>NA|TRBJ2-7|14|NA|TRBV5-1
TGCGCCAGCAGCTCCCTTAGCGGTTCCTACGAGCAGTACTTC
CASSSLSGSYEQYF
>once|TRBJ1-1|14|NA|TRBV7-9
TGTGCCAGCAGCTTACTGGGCAGGGGCACTGAAGCTTTCTTT
CASSLLGRGTEAFF
>NA|TRBJ1-2|13|NA|TRBV12-3/TRBV12-4
TGTGCCAGCAGTTCTACGGGGGGCGATGGCTACACCTTC
CASSSTGGDGYTF
>NA|TRBJ2-2|14|NA|TRBV6-6
TGTGCCAGCGCGGGGTCCGCGAGCACCGGGGAGCTGTTTTTT
CASAGSASTGELFF
>NA|TRBJ1-3|15|NA|TRBV28
TGTGCCAGCAGTTTATGGCAGATCTCTGGAAACACCATATATTTT
CASSLWQISGNTIYF
>NA|TRBJ2-3|13|NA|TRBV19
TGTGCCAGTAGTATCGGACTTGCAGATACGCAGTATTTT
CASSIGLADTQYF
>NA|TRBJ2-7|17|TRBD2|TRBV30
TGTGCCTGGAGTGATCCGGGACTAGCGGGAGGGACCCACGAGCAGTACTTC
CAWSDPGLAGGTHEQYF
>NA|TRBJ1-1|14|TRBD1|TRBV5-4
TGTGCCAGCAGCTTGCAGGGGGCAGACACTGAAGCTTTCTTT
CASSLQGADTEAFF
>once|TRBJ2-2|17|TRBD2|TRBV7-6
TGTGCCAGCAGCCGGGGAGCGGGGGGGCCAGACACCGGGGAGCTGTTTTTT
CASSRGAGGPDTGELFF
>NA|TRBJ2-2|17|TRBD2|TRBV19
TGTGCCAGTAGTATTGGGGGACTAGCGGGCCACACCGGGGAGCTGTTTTTT
CASSIGGLAGHTGELFF
>NA|TRBJ1-6|16|NA|TRBV19
TGTGCCAGTAGTGCTAAACAGGGATCCTATAATTCACCCCTCCACTTT
CASSAKQGSYNSPLHF
>NA|TRBJ1-1|17|TRBD1|TRBV11-2
TGTGCCAGCAGCTTGATGGGACAGGGGTTATGGAACACTGAAGCTTTCTTT
CASSLMGQGLWNTEAFF
>NA|TRBJ2-4|14|NA|TRBV18
TGTGCCAGCTCACCGGCAGGGGCCAAAAACATTCAGTACTTC
CASSPAGAKNIQYF
>few|TRBJ1-4|14|NA|TRBV5-1
TGCGCCAGCAGCTTGGAGGCAGGGGTTGAAAAACTGTTTTTT
CASSLEAGVEKLFF
>once|TRBJ1-5|15|TRBD1|TRBV28
TGTGCCAGCAGTCGACAGGGCATCACCAGGGAGCCCCAGCATTTT
CASSRQGITREPQHF
>NA|TRBJ2-3|19|NA|TRBV7-2
TGTGCCAGCAGCTTAGCGGACGGGACAATGGCCTTTGGCACAGATACGCAGTATTTT
CASSLADGTMAFGTDTQYF
>few|TRBJ1-4|11|NA|TRBV2
TGTGCCAGCAGCCCCTGGGGAGACCTGTTTTTT
CASSPWGDLFF
>few|TRBJ2-7|16|TRBD1|TRBV5-1
TGCGCCAGCAGCCCCTCGGGTCAGGGGGCAGCAGACGAGCAGTACTTC
CASSPSGQGAADEQYF
>NA|TRBJ2-3|15|TRBD1|TRBV18
TGTGCCAGCTCCATGAGGGACAGGGGCACAGATACGCAGTATTTT
CASSMRDRGTDTQYF
>NA|TRBJ2-3|15|NA|TRBV7-3
TGTGCCAGCAGCTCCGGACAGTCACGCACAGATACGCAGTATTTT
CASSSGQSRTDTQYF
>NA|TRBJ1-4|14|NA|TRBV6-6
TGTGCCAGCAGTTATATCGGACAGAATGAAAAACTGTTTTTT
CASSYIGQNEKLFF
>once|TRBJ1-2|13|NA|TRBV3-1/TRBV3-2
TGTGCCAGCAGCCAAGCCAGGGCTCGTGGCTACACCTTC
CASSQARARGYTF